Listed below are T cell receptor beta chains from one sample, sequenced in a study of OX40 agonist ivuxolimab in advanced cancers. The table came from immunoSEQ multiplex PCR; TCRdb's copy has only in-frame clones and leaves some out. Here the sample spans tens of thousands of clones, under 95% being singletons. This specimen consisted of CD4+ or CD8+ T cells sorted from blood, obtained in a trial of the OX40 agonist ivuxolimab. The receptors come from an adult with an advanced solid tumor such as melanoma, head and neck, liver or kidney cancer. CDR3s include the opening cysteine and the closing phenylalanine or tryptophan. The D gene is left open where the match is weak. For some rows the clone size is stated as once, few or many, or as a class when expanded; others skip it.

j_gene: TRBJ1-1
v_gene: TRBV19
abundance: NA
d_gene: NA
CDR3nt: TGTGCCAGTAGTATATGGGGGAACACTGAAGCTTTCTTT
CDR3aa: CASSIWGNTEAFF

j_gene: TRBJ2-6
v_gene: TRBV9
abundance: NA
d_gene: NA
CDR3nt: TGTGCCAGCAGCGAGGGCTCTGGGGCCAACGTCCTGACTTTC
CDR3aa: CASSEGSGANVLTF

j_gene: TRBJ2-3
v_gene: TRBV27
abundance: NA
d_gene: NA
CDR3nt: TGTGCCAGCAGTTTATGGCCATCTAGCACAGATACGCAGTATTTT
CDR3aa: CASSLWPSSTDTQYF

j_gene: TRBJ2-7
v_gene: TRBV5-1
abundance: NA
d_gene: TRBD2
CDR3nt: TGCGCCAGCAGCTCGGGACTAGCGGGATCCTACGAGCAGTACTTC
CDR3aa: CASSSGLAGSYEQYF

j_gene: TRBJ2-1
v_gene: TRBV6-5
abundance: once
d_gene: NA
CDR3nt: TGTGCCAGCAGTTACTCGGGCGGGCTTGGCGTCAATGAGCAGTTCTTC
CDR3aa: CASSYSGGLGVNEQFF

j_gene: TRBJ1-1
v_gene: TRBV9
abundance: NA
d_gene: TRBD1
CDR3nt: TGTGCCAGCAACAGGGGAGATAACACTGAAGCTTTCTTT
CDR3aa: CASNRGDNTEAFF

j_gene: TRBJ2-3
v_gene: TRBV13
abundance: NA
d_gene: TRBD2
CDR3nt: TGTGCCAGCTCGGGAGGGCCGTCAGATACGCAGTATTTT
CDR3aa: CASSGGPSDTQYF

j_gene: TRBJ2-3
v_gene: TRBV2
abundance: NA
d_gene: TRBD2
CDR3nt: TGTGCCAGCACTGGGACTAGCGCAGATACGCAGTATTTT
CDR3aa: CASTGTSADTQYF

j_gene: TRBJ2-3
v_gene: TRBV4-3
abundance: NA
d_gene: TRBD2
CDR3nt: TGCGCCAGCAGCCAAGTTTGGGGGAGCGGGAGTGTCACAGATACGCAGTATTTT
CDR3aa: CASSQVWGSGSVTDTQYF

j_gene: TRBJ2-7
v_gene: TRBV28
abundance: NA
d_gene: NA
CDR3nt: TGTGCCAGCAGTCCTCCTCGGGACCTCTACGAGCAGTACTTC
CDR3aa: CASSPPRDLYEQYF

j_gene: TRBJ2-3
v_gene: TRBV7-2
abundance: NA
d_gene: TRBD1
CDR3nt: TGTGCCAGCAGCCTTGAGCCCGGACAGGGGTTAGATACGCAGTATTTT
CDR3aa: CASSLEPGQGLDTQYF

j_gene: TRBJ1-1
v_gene: TRBV27
abundance: NA
d_gene: NA
CDR3nt: TGTGCCAGCAGTTTGGCGGGTATGAACACTGAAGCTTTCTTT
CDR3aa: CASSLAGMNTEAFF

j_gene: TRBJ2-3
v_gene: TRBV11-2
abundance: NA
d_gene: TRBD2
CDR3nt: TGTGCCAGCAGCGACAGCGGGGGCACAGATACGCAGTATTTT
CDR3aa: CASSDSGGTDTQYF

j_gene: TRBJ1-1
v_gene: TRBV27
abundance: NA
d_gene: TRBD1
CDR3nt: TGTGCCAGCAGTTTGTCAGGGGGCACTGAAGCTTTCTTT
CDR3aa: CASSLSGGTEAFF

j_gene: TRBJ2-1
v_gene: TRBV5-5
abundance: NA
d_gene: TRBD1
CDR3nt: TGTGCCAGCAGCTCCAATCAGGGGGCTGGGTACAATGAGCAGTTCTTC
CDR3aa: CASSSNQGAGYNEQFF

j_gene: TRBJ1-3
v_gene: TRBV28
abundance: NA
d_gene: NA
CDR3nt: TGTGCCAGCACTCCTCAAGTAGACTTCGACACCATATATTTT
CDR3aa: CASTPQVDFDTIYF

j_gene: TRBJ1-1
v_gene: TRBV15
abundance: NA
d_gene: NA
CDR3nt: TGTGCCACAAGACAGACAGGATACATGAACACTGAAGCTTTCTTT
CDR3aa: CATRQTGYMNTEAFF

j_gene: TRBJ2-7
v_gene: TRBV30
abundance: NA
d_gene: NA
CDR3nt: TGTGCCTGGAGCAGGACCTACGAGCAGTACTTC
CDR3aa: CAWSRTYEQYF

j_gene: TRBJ1-1
v_gene: TRBV4-1
abundance: NA
d_gene: NA
CDR3nt: TGCGCCAGCAGCCAAGCCGGGGGGGTGCACACTGAAGCTTTCTTT
CDR3aa: CASSQAGGVHTEAFF

j_gene: TRBJ2-3
v_gene: TRBV7-2
abundance: NA
d_gene: TRBD2
CDR3nt: TGTGCCAGCAGCTTAGGGTCGCGGGAGATAGATACGCAGTATTTT
CDR3aa: CASSLGSREIDTQYF

j_gene: TRBJ2-1
v_gene: TRBV18
abundance: once
d_gene: NA
CDR3nt: TGTGCCAGCTCACCGGAATGGGACCTCGTCAATGAGCAGTTCTTC
CDR3aa: CASSPEWDLVNEQFF

j_gene: TRBJ2-7
v_gene: TRBV7-9
abundance: NA
d_gene: NA
CDR3nt: TGTGCCAGCAGCTCAGACTACGAGCAGTACTTC
CDR3aa: CASSSDYEQYF

j_gene: TRBJ2-5
v_gene: TRBV6-5
abundance: NA
d_gene: NA
CDR3nt: TGTGCCAGCAGTTCGACGGGTGAGACCCAGTACTTC
CDR3aa: CASSSTGETQYF

j_gene: TRBJ2-7
v_gene: TRBV11-2
abundance: NA
d_gene: NA
CDR3nt: TGTGCCAGCAGCCCAGGGTACGAGCAGTACTTC
CDR3aa: CASSPGYEQYF

j_gene: TRBJ2-7
v_gene: TRBV7-9
abundance: NA
d_gene: NA
CDR3nt: TGTGCCAGCAGCTCGCCCCCCGACGGCCTTACTCGGGAGCAGTACTTC
CDR3aa: CASSSPPDGLTREQYF

j_gene: TRBJ2-3
v_gene: TRBV13
abundance: NA
d_gene: NA
CDR3nt: TGTGCCAGCAGCCGAGGCGGAGATACGCAGTATTTT
CDR3aa: CASSRGGDTQYF

j_gene: TRBJ1-1
v_gene: TRBV5-1
abundance: NA
d_gene: TRBD1
CDR3nt: TGCGCCAGCAGCTTGGTTACAGGGGCCACTGAAGCTTTCTTT
CDR3aa: CASSLVTGATEAFF

j_gene: TRBJ1-5
v_gene: TRBV4-1
abundance: NA
d_gene: TRBD1
CDR3nt: TGCGCCAGCAGCCTAACAGGGGCCAATCAGCCCCAGCATTTT
CDR3aa: CASSLTGANQPQHF

j_gene: TRBJ1-2
v_gene: TRBV5-1
abundance: NA
d_gene: NA
CDR3nt: TGCGCCAGCAGCTTGAGGGGGTCGGATAACTATGGCTACACCTTC
CDR3aa: CASSLRGSDNYGYTF

j_gene: TRBJ2-7
v_gene: TRBV7-2
abundance: once
d_gene: NA
CDR3nt: TGTGCCAGCAGCTCGGGGGATTCCTACGAGCAGTACTTC
CDR3aa: CASSSGDSYEQYF

j_gene: TRBJ1-1
v_gene: TRBV28
abundance: NA
d_gene: NA
CDR3nt: TGTGCCAGCAGGCAGCCATCCACAGGGCACACTGAAGCTTTCTTT
CDR3aa: CASRQPSTGHTEAFF

j_gene: TRBJ1-1
v_gene: TRBV14
abundance: NA
d_gene: TRBD1
CDR3nt: TGTGCCAGCAGCCAATTGAATCCTGGGACAGGGGGCTTGAACACTGAAGCTTTCTTT
CDR3aa: CASSQLNPGTGGLNTEAFF

j_gene: TRBJ2-1
v_gene: TRBV10-2
abundance: NA
d_gene: TRBD2
CDR3nt: TGCGCCAGCCTGGGACTAGCGGGAGTGGAGCAGTTCTTC
CDR3aa: CASLGLAGVEQFF

j_gene: TRBJ2-7
v_gene: TRBV10-2
abundance: NA
d_gene: NA
CDR3nt: TGCGCCAGCAGTGATAAGCTCGATCTCTACGAGCAGTACTTC
CDR3aa: CASSDKLDLYEQYF

j_gene: TRBJ2-7
v_gene: TRBV6-1
abundance: NA
d_gene: NA
CDR3nt: TGTGCCAGCAGTGAATTGGGGGGCATCTACGAGCAGTACTTC
CDR3aa: CASSELGGIYEQYF

j_gene: TRBJ2-3
v_gene: TRBV7-9
abundance: NA
d_gene: TRBD1
CDR3nt: TGTGCCAGCAGCCCGTGGGACAGGGGTACCAACACAGATACGCAGTATTTT
CDR3aa: CASSPWDRGTNTDTQYF

j_gene: TRBJ2-7
v_gene: TRBV5-4
abundance: NA
d_gene: TRBD2
CDR3nt: TGTGCCAGCAGCTTGGCAGACGGGGGGGCCCCCTACGAGCAGTACTTC
CDR3aa: CASSLADGGAPYEQYF

j_gene: TRBJ2-7
v_gene: TRBV28
abundance: NA
d_gene: NA
CDR3nt: TGTGCCAGCAGTCCCCCGGCAGGGGGGTCCTACGAGCAGTACTTC
CDR3aa: CASSPPAGGSYEQYF